This T cell receptor (beta chain) was profiled in a study of T cell repertoires in cytomegalovirus infection. TCRdb processed the reads anew with MiXCR; each CDR3 protein has one entry. Among 680,000 or so distinct CDR3 sequences, roughly 36% were seen once, and the ten largest hold around a sixth. This clonotype was seen at least ten times. The target antigen is unknown. The V gene's germline CDR1 is SGHTA and CDR2 FQGNSA. J gave up 2 bases and V 5 bases, and 9 bases lay outside the gene matches. This CDR3 has 16 residues. The sequencing used cultured PBMCs, collected from culture after CMV antigen stimulation. The chain has TRBV7-2 and TRBJ2-7, with 10 positions matching TRBD2. The sequence was obtained from a human donor in good health (CMV status not recorded). Some clones in this sample may be carry-over from other donors' samples. CDR3 DNA: TGTGCCAGCAGCGGAGGACTAGCGGATATGACCTACGAGCAGTACTTC. Its protein is CASSGGLADMTYEQYF.